This is a list of T cell receptor beta chains from one sample in a study of blood T cell repertoires in COVID-19. Profiling relied on immunoSEQ multiplex PCR, and the TCRdb table lists in-frame clones only, not all of them. The data show hundreds of thousands of clones, 75% to 90% seen once. The specimen was peripheral blood. The receptor source for this set is a woman in her 40s who had recovered from COVID-19. Both conserved end residues are part of each CDR3. The D gene is left open where the match is weak. The listing skips clone size in some rows; elsewhere it reads once, few, many or a size class.

d_call | clone_size | j_call | v_call | cdr3_aa | cdr3_nt
TRBD1 | - | TRBJ1-6 | TRBV5-1 | CASSRGTGDRSVYNSPLHF | TGCGCCAGCAGCCGTGGGACAGGGGATAGATCGGTCTATAATTCACCCCTCCACTTT
- | few | TRBJ1-2 | TRBV4-3 | CASSQDSRGIYGYTF | TGCGCCAGCAGCCAAGACAGCCGAGGGATCTATGGCTACACCTTC
- | once | TRBJ2-7 | TRBV4-3 | CASSQVGRGSKQYF | TGCGCCAGCAGCCAAGTGGGTAGGGGGTCTAAGCAGTACTTC
- | - | TRBJ2-3 | TRBV6-5 | CASGRAGATDTQYF | TGTGCCAGCGGACGGGCGGGGGCCACAGATACGCAGTATTTT
- | once | TRBJ1-2 | TRBV5-1 | CASSSAPDRNYGYTF | TGCGCCAGCAGCTCGGCACCCGACAGGAACTATGGCTACACCTTC
- | - | TRBJ1-1 | TRBV5-5 | CASTLAPGYLTEAFF | TGTGCCAGCACCCTTGCCCCAGGATACCTAACTGAAGCTTTCTTT
TRBD1 | once | TRBJ1-2 | TRBV5-4 | CASSSSGQALPNYGYTF | TGTGCCAGCAGCTCCTCGGGACAGGCTCTTCCTAACTATGGCTACACCTTC
- | - | TRBJ1-2 | TRBV19 | CASSIVGRVGGYTF | TGTGCCAGTAGTATAGTCGGCAGGGTAGGTGGCTACACCTTC
- | - | TRBJ1-1 | TRBV6-4 | CASSDSTGEAEAFF | TGTGCCAGCAGTGACTCGACGGGGGAGGCTGAAGCTTTCTTT
- | - | TRBJ1-4 | TRBV11-3 | CASSLDLRAATNEKLFF | TGTGCCAGCAGCTTAGATCTCAGGGCTGCAACTAATGAAAAACTGTTTTTT
- | - | TRBJ1-5 | TRBV6-5 | CVAGRSNQPQHF | TGTGTAGCGGGGAGGAGCAATCAGCCCCAGCATTTT
TRBD2 | - | TRBJ2-3 | TRBV4-3 | CASSQESTSGGGTDTQYF | TGCGCCAGCAGCCAAGAATCAACTAGCGGGGGTGGCACAGATACGCAGTATTTT
- | - | TRBJ2-7 | TRBV5-1 | CASSSRPGVYEQYF | TGCGCCAGCAGCTCTCGACCGGGGGTCTACGAGCAGTACTTC
TRBD2 | few | TRBJ2-3 | TRBV5-1 | CASGGLAGDTDTQYF | TGCGCCAGCGGGGGACTAGCGGGGGACACAGATACGCAGTATTTT
- | - | TRBJ1-2 | TRBV6-5 | CASSYSTGGVYGYTF | TGTGCCAGCAGTTACTCAACGGGAGGGGTCTATGGCTACACCTTC
TRBD2 | many | TRBJ2-3 | TRBV7-2 | CASSLASGGTDTQYF | TGTGCCAGCAGCTTAGCTAGCGGGGGCACAGATACGCAGTATTTT
- | - | TRBJ1-2 | TRBV6-5 | CASIRRGVEGYTF | TGTGCCAGCATTCGCCGGGGGGTGGAGGGCTACACCTTC
TRBD1 | - | TRBJ1-2 | TRBV5-4 | CASSLDRGSGYTF | TGTGCCAGCAGCTTGGACAGGGGAAGTGGCTACACCTTC
TRBD1 | once | TRBJ1-6 | TRBV7-9 | CASNRGQGNSPLHF | TGTGCCAGCAACAGGGGACAGGGGAATTCACCCCTCCACTTT
- | - | TRBJ1-2 | TRBV3-1/TRBV3-2 | CASSQGSQGNYGYTF | TGTGCCAGCAGCCAAGGGTCGCAGGGTAACTATGGCTACACCTTC
TRBD1 | - | TRBJ2-3 | TRBV2 | CASGYRGASTDTQYF | TGTGCCAGCGGATACAGGGGGGCCAGCACAGATACGCAGTATTTT
- | - | TRBJ1-1 | TRBV5-5 | CATQLGATEAFF | TGTGCCACCCAATTGGGGGCCACTGAAGCTTTCTTT
- | - | TRBJ1-2 | TRBV18 | CASSPGILSVTGGYTF | TGTGCCAGCTCACCAGGGATCCTCTCGGTGACGGGGGGCTACACCTTC
- | - | TRBJ1-2 | TRBV2 | CASSEGRAGPYYYGYTF | TGTGCCAGCAGTGAGGGGCGAGCGGGACCATATTACTATGGCTACACCTTC
TRBD1 | - | TRBJ1-2 | TRBV15 | CATSRKSGTDYGYTF | TGTGCCACCAGCAGAAAATCCGGGACAGACTATGGCTACACCTTC
- | - | TRBJ1-1 | TRBV20-1 | CSASRQWSRPNTEAFF | TGCAGTGCTAGTAGGCAGTGGAGCCGACCGAACACTGAAGCTTTCTTT
- | - | TRBJ1-4 | TRBV4-2 | CASSGGGGNEKLFF | TGTGCCAGCAGCGGAGGAGGTGGTAATGAAAAACTGTTTTTT
- | - | TRBJ1-2 | TRBV9 | CASSPFITGYNYGYTF | TGTGCCAGCAGCCCTTTTATAACAGGGTATAACTATGGCTACACCTTC
- | once | TRBJ1-1 | TRBV10-1 | CASQGSRDTEAFF | TGCGCCAGCCAGGGGAGCAGGGACACTGAAGCTTTCTTT
- | - | TRBJ1-6 | TRBV7-2 | CASSFLSVAYNSPLHF | TGTGCCAGCAGCTTTTTATCAGTCGCCTATAATTCACCCCTCCACTTT
- | once | TRBJ1-4 | TRBV7-9 | CASSLAPFEKLFF | TGTGCCAGCAGCTTAGCCCCCTTTGAAAAACTGTTTTTT
TRBD1 | - | TRBJ1-6 | TRBV7-2 | CASSLQGQGWNSPLHF | TGTGCCAGCAGCCTCCAGGGACAGGGGTGGAATTCACCCCTCCACTTT
- | - | TRBJ1-2 | TRBV19 | CASMGLDSELNYGYTF | TGTGCCAGTATGGGGCTGGACAGCGAACTTAACTATGGCTACACCTTC
- | few | TRBJ1-5 | TRBV7-9 | CASSLAADQPQHF | TGTGCCAGCAGCTTAGCGGCAGATCAGCCCCAGCATTTT
- | - | TRBJ1-4 | TRBV3-1/TRBV3-2 | CASSYSPLGAEKLFF | TGTGCCAGCAGCTACAGCCCCCTTGGGGCCGAAAAACTGTTTTTT
TRBD1 | - | TRBJ1-1 | TRBV11-1 | CASSYDRVVSEAFF | TGTGCCAGCAGCTACGACAGGGTGGTTTCTGAAGCTTTCTTT
TRBD1 | - | TRBJ1-1 | TRBV3-1/TRBV3-2 | CASSRQGSTEAFF | TGTGCCAGCAGCCGACAGGGATCCACTGAAGCTTTCTTT
- | - | TRBJ1-2 | TRBV5-1 | CASSLDRVTYGYTF | TGCGCCAGCAGCTTGGACAGGGTGACCTATGGCTACACCTTC
TRBD1 | - | TRBJ1-1 | TRBV19 | CASRPTGPYSEAFF | TGTGCCAGTAGGCCGACAGGGCCTTACTCTGAAGCTTTCTTT
TRBD1 | - | TRBJ2-5 | TRBV11-2 | CASSLVQGALQETQYF | TGTGCCAGCAGCTTAGTACAGGGGGCTTTACAAGAGACCCAGTACTTC
TRBD2 | - | TRBJ2-7 | TRBV19 | CASSIVAGSREQYF | TGTGCCAGTAGTATAGTAGCGGGGAGTCGAGAGCAGTACTTC